This T cell receptor (beta chain) was identified during a study of blood T cell repertoires in COVID-19. Study at large: Material from acute and convalescent COVID-19 was sourced from the United States, Italy and Spain. T cells, B-cell-depleted T cells, or PBMCs provided the cDNA or gDNA that served as material.

This clone appeared a single time. Original processing methods: Amplified reference gene primers provided the basis for estimating nucleated cell counts. This table comes from immunoSEQ multiplex PCR, and its TCRdb copy is limited to in-frame clones, with some not included. V and J calls and clone size are those listed in that table; D and trimming were worked out from the DNA. Of approximately 230,000 clones listed, around 83% are singletons. CDR3 length: 13 amino acids. The germline V gene has CDR1 MGHDK and CDR2 SYGVNS. The V gene lost 4 bases and the J gene lost 4 bases, with 8 bases spanning the gap.

The sample consisted of peripheral blood. The sequence derives from an elderly man with acute or convalescent COVID-19. The chain links TRBV25-1 to TRBJ1-3; perhaps TRBD1 as D (5 bases). CDR3 region: CASSAPGGNTIYF. CDR3 bases: TGTGCCAGCAGTGCCCCAGGGGGAAACACCATATATTTT.